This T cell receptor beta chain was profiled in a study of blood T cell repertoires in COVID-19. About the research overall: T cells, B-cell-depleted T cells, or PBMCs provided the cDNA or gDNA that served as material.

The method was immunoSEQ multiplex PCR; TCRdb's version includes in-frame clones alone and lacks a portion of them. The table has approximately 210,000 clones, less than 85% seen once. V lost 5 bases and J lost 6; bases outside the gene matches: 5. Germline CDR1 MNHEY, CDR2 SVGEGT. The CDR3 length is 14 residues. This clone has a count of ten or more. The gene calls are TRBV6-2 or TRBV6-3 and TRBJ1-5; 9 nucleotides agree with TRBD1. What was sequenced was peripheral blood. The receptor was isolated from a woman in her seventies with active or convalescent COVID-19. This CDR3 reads CASSRDRESQPQHF. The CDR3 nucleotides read TGTGCCAGCAGTCGGGACAGGGAGAGTCAGCCCCAGCATTTT.